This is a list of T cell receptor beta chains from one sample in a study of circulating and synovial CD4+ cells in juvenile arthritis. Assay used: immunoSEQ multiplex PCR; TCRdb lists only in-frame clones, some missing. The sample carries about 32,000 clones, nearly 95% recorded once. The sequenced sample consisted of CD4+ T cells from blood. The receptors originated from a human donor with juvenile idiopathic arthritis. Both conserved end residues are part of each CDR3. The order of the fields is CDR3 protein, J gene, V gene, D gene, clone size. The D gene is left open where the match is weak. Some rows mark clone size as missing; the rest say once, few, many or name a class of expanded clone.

CDR3: CASSSRTSGEKETQYF
J: TRBJ2-5
V: TRBV7-9
D: TRBD2
size: once

CDR3: CASRWGVNTEAFF
J: TRBJ1-1
V: TRBV19
D: -
size: -

CDR3: CASGLGPGTQYF
J: TRBJ2-3
V: TRBV12-5
D: -
size: -

CDR3: CASSPYWGGSGYTF
J: TRBJ1-2
V: TRBV4-1
D: -
size: -

CDR3: CASKRGSGSPLHF
J: TRBJ1-6
V: TRBV27
D: -
size: -

CDR3: CASRMILRTGMSGELFF
J: TRBJ2-2
V: TRBV28
D: TRBD1
size: -

CDR3: CASSPLNSGTGSDF
J: TRBJ2-5
V: TRBV18
D: TRBD1
size: -

CDR3: CASSSTGAGNTIYF
J: TRBJ1-3
V: TRBV6-6
D: TRBD1
size: -

CDR3: CASSLGQYTNTEAFF
J: TRBJ1-1
V: TRBV5-4
D: -
size: -

CDR3: CASSPTRTGGGQPQHF
J: TRBJ1-5
V: TRBV28
D: TRBD1
size: once

CDR3: CASSVGRVGKEKLFF
J: TRBJ1-4
V: TRBV9
D: -
size: once

CDR3: CASSYRGTGVETQYF
J: TRBJ2-5
V: TRBV6-5
D: TRBD1
size: once

CDR3: CASTSGRAYEQYF
J: TRBJ2-7
V: TRBV6-5
D: TRBD2
size: once

CDR3: CASSLDSQYGYTF
J: TRBJ1-2
V: TRBV11-2
D: -
size: -

CDR3: CASSSERTVNYGYTF
J: TRBJ1-2
V: TRBV5-1
D: -
size: -

CDR3: CASSRAGGSGELFF
J: TRBJ2-2
V: TRBV7-7
D: TRBD1
size: -

CDR3: CASSYVGGPYNEQFF
J: TRBJ2-1
V: TRBV6-5
D: TRBD2
size: -